A single count supports the clone carrying this T cell receptor beta chain. What it recognizes is unknown. This record belongs to a study of CD8+ T cells in alopecia areata. Study-wide background: Tofacitinib administration to treated patients was oral, at 5 to 10 mg twice daily. The drug, tofacitinib, lasted 6 to 18 months, followed by 6 months off drug. Broader study findings: In scalp and blood, many expanded lesional clones persisted during tofacitinib.

Extraction of RNA preceded its reverse transcription into cDNA, which served as the sequencing template. Repertoires were generated with immunoSEQ multiplex PCR, while TCRdb's copy carries only in-frame clones and drops some. The sample has about 200,000 clones; 55% to 70% are singletons. Treatment noted: oral pan-JAK inhibitor, 5-10 mg twice daily. Both peripheral blood and punch biopsies of lesional scalp skin were obtained from patients who had alopecia areata. Per the germline V gene, CDR1 is SNHLY and CDR2 is FYNNEI. V lost 5 bases, J lost 5 bases, and 12 bases lay in between. The CDR3 runs 13 residues.

The sample was CD4+ T cells sorted from blood, taken at week 24, from a patient treated with tofacitinib. The clonotype was recovered from a human donor with alopecia areata. The chain combines TRBV2 with TRBJ1-2, with D tentatively TRBD1 (5 bases). CDR3 DNA sequence: TGTGCCAGCAGTCCGGGACGTGAATATGGCTACACCTTC. It codes for CASSPGREYGYTF.